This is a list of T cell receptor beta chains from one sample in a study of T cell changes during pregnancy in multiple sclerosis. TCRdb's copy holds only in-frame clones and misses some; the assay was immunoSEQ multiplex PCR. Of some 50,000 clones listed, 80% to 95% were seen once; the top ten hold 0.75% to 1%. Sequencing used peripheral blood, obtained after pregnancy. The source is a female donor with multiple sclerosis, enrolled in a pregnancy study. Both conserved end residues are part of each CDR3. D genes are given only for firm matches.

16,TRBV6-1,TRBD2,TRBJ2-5,CASSAMTSGAQETQYF
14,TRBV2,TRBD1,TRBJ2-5,CASSDRGLEETQYF
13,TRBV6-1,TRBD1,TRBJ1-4,CASSVQGVEKLFF
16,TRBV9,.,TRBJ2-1,CASSVVPSLNDNEQFF
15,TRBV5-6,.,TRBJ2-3,CASSFTRTATDTQYF
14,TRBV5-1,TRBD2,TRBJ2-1,CASRNSGGENEQFF
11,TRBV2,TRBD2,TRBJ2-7,CASELAGEQYF
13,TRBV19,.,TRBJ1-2,CASSMGRNYGYTF
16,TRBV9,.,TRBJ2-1,CASSVGWAPSYNEQFF
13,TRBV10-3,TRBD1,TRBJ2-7,CAISGDRVGEQYF
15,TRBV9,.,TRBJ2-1,CASSGGVSSYNEQFF
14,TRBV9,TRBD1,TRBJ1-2,CASSVGTGDYGYTF
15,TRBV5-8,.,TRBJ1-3,CASSFRRNSGNTIYF
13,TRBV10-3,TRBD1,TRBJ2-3,CAISEEHGTAQYF
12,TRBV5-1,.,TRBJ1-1,CASGSEVTEAFF
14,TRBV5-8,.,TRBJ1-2,CASTPAGTHYGYTF
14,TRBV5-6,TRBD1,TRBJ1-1,CASSLDRGGTEAFF
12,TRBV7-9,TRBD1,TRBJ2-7,CASSPGQGEQYF
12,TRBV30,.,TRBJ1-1,CATRAGSTEAFF
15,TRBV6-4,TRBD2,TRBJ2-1,CASSGTSGGANEQFF
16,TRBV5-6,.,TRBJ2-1,CASSLGVGGGLDEQFF
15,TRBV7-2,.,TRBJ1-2,CASTPPGVANYGYTF
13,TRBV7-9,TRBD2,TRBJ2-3,CASLGGLTDTQYF
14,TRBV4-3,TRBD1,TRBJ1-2,CASSHGTGMNGYTF
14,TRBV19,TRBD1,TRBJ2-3,CASSMGQGPDTQYF